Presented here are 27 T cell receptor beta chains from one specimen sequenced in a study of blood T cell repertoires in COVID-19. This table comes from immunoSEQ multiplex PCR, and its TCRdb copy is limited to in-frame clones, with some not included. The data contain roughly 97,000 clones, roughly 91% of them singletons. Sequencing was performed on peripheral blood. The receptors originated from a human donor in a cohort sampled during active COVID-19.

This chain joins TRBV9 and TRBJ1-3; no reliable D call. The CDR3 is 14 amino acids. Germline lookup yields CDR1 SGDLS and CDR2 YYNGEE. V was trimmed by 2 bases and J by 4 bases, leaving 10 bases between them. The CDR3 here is CASSVSGGGNTIYF. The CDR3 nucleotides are TGTGCCAGCAGCGTGAGTGGAGGGGGAAACACCATATATTTT.

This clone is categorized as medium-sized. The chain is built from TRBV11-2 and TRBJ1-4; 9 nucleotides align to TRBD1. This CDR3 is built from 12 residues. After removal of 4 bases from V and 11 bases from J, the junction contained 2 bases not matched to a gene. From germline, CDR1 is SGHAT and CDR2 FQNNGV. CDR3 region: CASSWTGDKLFF. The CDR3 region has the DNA TGTGCCAGCAGCTGGACAGGGGACAAACTGTTTTTT.

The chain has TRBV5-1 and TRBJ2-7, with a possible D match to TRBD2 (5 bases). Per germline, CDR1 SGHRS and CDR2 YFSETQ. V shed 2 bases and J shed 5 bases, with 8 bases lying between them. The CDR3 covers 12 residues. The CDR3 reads CASSLGLDEQYF. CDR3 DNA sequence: TGCGCCAGCAGCTTAGGACTGGACGAGCAGTACTTC.

The chain's CDR3 is CASSLGTNTDTQYF. DNA for the CDR3: TGTGCCAGCAGCCTCGGGACTAACACAGATACGCAGTATTTT. The chain uses TRBV5-4 and TRBJ2-3; 7 nucleotides line up with TRBD2. This CDR3 has 14 residues. The V gene end was trimmed by 4 bases and the J gene end by 2 bases; junction bases not matched to a gene: 4. Looked up from germline, CDR1 is SGHNT and CDR2 is YYREEE (reference sequence).

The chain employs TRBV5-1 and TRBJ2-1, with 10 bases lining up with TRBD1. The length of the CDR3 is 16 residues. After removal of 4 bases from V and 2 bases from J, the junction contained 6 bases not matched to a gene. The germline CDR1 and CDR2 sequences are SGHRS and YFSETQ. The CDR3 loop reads CASSLQTGGTYNEQFF. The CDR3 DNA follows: TGCGCCAGCAGCCTCCAGACAGGGGGCACCTACAATGAGCAGTTCTTC.

The CDR3 nucleotides read TGTGCCAGCAGCCCAGTTCGGACAAGGGTGTACGAGCAGTACTTC. Its translation: CASSPVRTRVYEQYF. The chain couples TRBV7-3 to TRBJ2-7; tentatively, D is TRBD1 (5 bases). The germline gives CDR1 SGHTA, CDR2 FQGTGA. The V gene lost 5 bases and the J gene lost 4 bases, with 18 bases spanning the gap. CDR3 length: 15 amino acids.

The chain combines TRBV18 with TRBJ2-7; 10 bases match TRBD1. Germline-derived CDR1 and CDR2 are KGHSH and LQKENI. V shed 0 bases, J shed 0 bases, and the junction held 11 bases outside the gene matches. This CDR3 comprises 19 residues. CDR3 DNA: TGTGCCAGCTCACCACCCCGGGACAGGGGCCCAAGGAGCTCCTACGAGCAGTACTTC. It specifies CASSPPRDRGPRSSYEQYF.

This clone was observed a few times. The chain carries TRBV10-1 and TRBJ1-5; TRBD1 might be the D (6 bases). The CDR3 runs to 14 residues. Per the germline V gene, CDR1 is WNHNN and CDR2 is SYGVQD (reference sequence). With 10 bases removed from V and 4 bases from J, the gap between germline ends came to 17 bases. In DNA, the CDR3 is TGCGCCACCCAAAGGCCAGGGGCAAATCAGCCCCAGCATTTT. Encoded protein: CATQRPGANQPQHF.

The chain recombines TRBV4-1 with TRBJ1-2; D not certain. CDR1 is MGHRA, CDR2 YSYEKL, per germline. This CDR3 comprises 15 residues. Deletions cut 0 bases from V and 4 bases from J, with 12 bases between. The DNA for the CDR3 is TGCGCCAGCAGCCAAGAGTTAACAGTTGTCTATGGCTACACCTTC. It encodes CASSQELTVVYGYTF.

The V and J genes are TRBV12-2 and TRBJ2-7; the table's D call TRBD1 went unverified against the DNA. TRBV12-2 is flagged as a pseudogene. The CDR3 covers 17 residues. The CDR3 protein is CASRLARDRIVIYEQYF. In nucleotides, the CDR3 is TGTGCAAGTCGCTTAGCGCGGGACAGAATAGTCATCTACGAGCAGTACTTC.

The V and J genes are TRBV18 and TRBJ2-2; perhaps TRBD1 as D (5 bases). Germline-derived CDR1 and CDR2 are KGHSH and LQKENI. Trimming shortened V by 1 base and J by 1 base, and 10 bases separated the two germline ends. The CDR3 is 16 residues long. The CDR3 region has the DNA TGTGCCAGCTCACCACTCGCAGGGCGGAACACCGGGGAGCTGTTTTTT. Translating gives CASSPLAGRNTGELFF.

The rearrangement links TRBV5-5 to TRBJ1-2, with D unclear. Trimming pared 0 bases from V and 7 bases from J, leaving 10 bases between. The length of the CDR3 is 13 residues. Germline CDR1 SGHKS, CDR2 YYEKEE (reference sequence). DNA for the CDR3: TGTGCCAGCAGCTTGGACGCAGTCCGTGGCTACACCTTC. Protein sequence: CASSLDAVRGYTF.

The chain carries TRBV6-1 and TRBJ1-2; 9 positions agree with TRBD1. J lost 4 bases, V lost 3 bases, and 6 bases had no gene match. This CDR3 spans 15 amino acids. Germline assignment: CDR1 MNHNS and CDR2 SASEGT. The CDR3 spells CASSDPGQGFYGYTF. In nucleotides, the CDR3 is TGTGCCAGCAGTGATCCGGGACAGGGTTTCTATGGCTACACCTTC.

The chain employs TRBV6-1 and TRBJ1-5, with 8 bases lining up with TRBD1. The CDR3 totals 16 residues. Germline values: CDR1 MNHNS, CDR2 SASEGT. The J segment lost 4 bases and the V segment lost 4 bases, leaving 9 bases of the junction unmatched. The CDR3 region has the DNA TGTGCCAGCAGTGCCACCGACAGGGGTGCAAATCAGCCCCAGCATTTT. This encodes CASSATDRGANQPQHF.

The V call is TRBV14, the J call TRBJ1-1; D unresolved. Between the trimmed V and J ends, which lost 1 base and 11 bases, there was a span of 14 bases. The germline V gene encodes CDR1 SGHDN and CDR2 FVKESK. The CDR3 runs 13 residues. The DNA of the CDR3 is TGTGCCAGCAGCCAAGCGGTGACGGGAGGGGCTTTCTTT. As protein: CASSQAVTGGAFF. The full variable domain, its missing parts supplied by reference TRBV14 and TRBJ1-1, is EAGVTQFPSHSVIEKGQTVTLRCDPISGHDNLYWYRRVMGKEIKFLLHFVKESKQDESGMPNNRFLAERTGGTYSTLKVQPAELEDSGVYFCASSQAVTGGAFFGQGTRLTVV.

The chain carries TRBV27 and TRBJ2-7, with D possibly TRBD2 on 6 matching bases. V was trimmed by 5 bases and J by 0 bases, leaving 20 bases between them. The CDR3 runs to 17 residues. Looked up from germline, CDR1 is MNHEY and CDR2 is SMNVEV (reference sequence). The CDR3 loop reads CASSNAAKRASSYEQYF. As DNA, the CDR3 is TGTGCCAGCAGTAATGCGGCCAAGCGGGCCAGCTCCTACGAGCAGTACTTC.

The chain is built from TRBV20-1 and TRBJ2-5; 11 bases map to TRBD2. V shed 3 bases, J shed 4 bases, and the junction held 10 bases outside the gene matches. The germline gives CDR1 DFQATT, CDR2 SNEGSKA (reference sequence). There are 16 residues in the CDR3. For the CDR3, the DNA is TGCAGTGCTAGTTTTAGCGGGAGGGCCGGTGGAGAGACCCAGTACTTC. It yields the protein CSASFSGRAGGETQYF.

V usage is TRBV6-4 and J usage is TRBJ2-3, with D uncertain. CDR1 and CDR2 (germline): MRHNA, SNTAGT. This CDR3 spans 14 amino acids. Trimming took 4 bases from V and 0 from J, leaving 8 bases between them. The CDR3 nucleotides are TGTGCCAGCAGTGCATCACTTAGCACAGATACGCAGTATTTT. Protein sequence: CASSASLSTDTQYF.

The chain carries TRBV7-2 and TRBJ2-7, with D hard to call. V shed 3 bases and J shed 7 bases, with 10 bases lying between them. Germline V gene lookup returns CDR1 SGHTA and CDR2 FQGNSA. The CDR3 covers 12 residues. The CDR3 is CASSLFPLEQYF. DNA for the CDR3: TGTGCCAGCAGCTTGTTCCCTCTTGAGCAGTACTTC.

The CDR3 nucleotides read TGTGCCAGCAGTCCCAGGGGAACTTGGTATGGCTACACCTTC. Translated, it gives CASSPRGTWYGYTF. The chain is built from TRBV28 and TRBJ1-2, with D tentatively TRBD1 (6 bases). V was trimmed by 5 bases and J by 5 bases, leaving 15 bases between them. The CDR3 is 14 residues long. Germline V gene sequence: CDR1 MDHEN, CDR2 SYDVKM.

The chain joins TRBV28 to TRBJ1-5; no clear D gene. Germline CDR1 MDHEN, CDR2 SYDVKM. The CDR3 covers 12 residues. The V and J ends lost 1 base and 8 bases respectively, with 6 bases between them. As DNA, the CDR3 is TGTGCCAGCAGTTTATTCGTAGAGCCCCAGCATTTT. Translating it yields CASSLFVEPQHF.

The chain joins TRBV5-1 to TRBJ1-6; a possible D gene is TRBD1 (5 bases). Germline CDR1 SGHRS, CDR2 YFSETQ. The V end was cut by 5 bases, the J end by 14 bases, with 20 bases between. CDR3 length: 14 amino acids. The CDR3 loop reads CASRGEEGSTTLHF. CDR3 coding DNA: TGCGCCAGCAGAGGGGAGGAGGGCTCCACCACCCTCCACTTT.

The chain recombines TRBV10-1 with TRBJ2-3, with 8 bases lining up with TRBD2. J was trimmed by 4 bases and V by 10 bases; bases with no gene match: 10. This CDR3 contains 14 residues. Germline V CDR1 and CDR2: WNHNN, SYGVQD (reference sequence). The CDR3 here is CATAGTRGSDTQYF. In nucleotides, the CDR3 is TGCGCCACAGCCGGGACTAGGGGGTCAGATACGCAGTATTTT.

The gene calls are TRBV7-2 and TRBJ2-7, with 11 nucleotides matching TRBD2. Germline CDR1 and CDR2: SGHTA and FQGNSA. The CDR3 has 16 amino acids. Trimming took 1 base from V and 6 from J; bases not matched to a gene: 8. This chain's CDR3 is CASSLVGTSGGGEQYF. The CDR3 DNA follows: TGTGCCAGCAGCTTAGTGGGAACTAGCGGGGGCGGCGAGCAGTACTTC.

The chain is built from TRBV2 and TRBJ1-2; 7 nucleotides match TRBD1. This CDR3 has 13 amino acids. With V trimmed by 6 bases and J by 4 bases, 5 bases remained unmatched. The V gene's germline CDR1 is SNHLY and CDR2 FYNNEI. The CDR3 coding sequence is TGTGCCAGCAGCCGGGACAGCGCCTATGGCTACACCTTC. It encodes CASSRDSAYGYTF.

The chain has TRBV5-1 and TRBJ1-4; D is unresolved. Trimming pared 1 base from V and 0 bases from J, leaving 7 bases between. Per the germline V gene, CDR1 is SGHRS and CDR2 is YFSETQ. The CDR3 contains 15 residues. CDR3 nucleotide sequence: TGCGCCAGCAGCTTGACAGCTGCAACTAATGAAAAACTGTTTTTT. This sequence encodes CASSLTAATNEKLFF.

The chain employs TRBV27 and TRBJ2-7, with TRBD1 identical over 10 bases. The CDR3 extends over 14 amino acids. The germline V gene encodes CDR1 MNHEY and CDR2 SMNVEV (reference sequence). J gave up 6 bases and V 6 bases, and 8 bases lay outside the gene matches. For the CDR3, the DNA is TGTGCCAGCAGAGCGACAGGGGGCAGGGGCGAGCAGTACTTC. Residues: CASRATGGRGEQYF.